The text below deals with one T cell receptor (beta chain). These data come from a study of T cell changes during pregnancy in multiple sclerosis. CDR1 is SGHAT, CDR2 FQNNGV, per germline. CDR3 length equals 15 residues. V dropped 0 bases and J dropped 1 base, with 10 bases sitting between them. TCRdb's table, derived via immunoSEQ multiplex PCR, lists solely in-frame clones and lacks some. The sample carries tens of thousands of clones, over 95% recorded once. The source material was CD8+ T cells from peripheral blood mononuclear cells, sampled after pregnancy. The gene calls are TRBV11-2 and TRBJ2-7; D is perhaps TRBD2 (5 bases). The clonotype comes from a female donor with multiple sclerosis, enrolled in a pregnancy study. CDR3: CASSLEASRSYEQYF. In DNA form, the CDR3 reads TGTGCCAGCAGCTTAGAGGCTAGCCGGTCCTACGAGCAGTACTTC.